Shown below are 28 T cell receptor beta chains from a single sample sequenced in a study of blood T cells in healthy people across ages. Then a second PCR, running roughly 7 to 11 cycles, was carried out with a sample-barcoded 5' primer and a J-beta primer mix. TCRdb re-called the 5' RACE reads with MiXCR, one entry per CDR3 protein. The profile covers hundreds of thousands of distinct CDR3 sequences, with roughly 30% appearing a single time and around a sixth taken by the ten largest. Sequencing was performed on blood. These receptors were obtained from a woman older than 75 in good health.

There are many counts of this clonotype. The V gene is TRBV24-1, the J gene TRBJ2-5; the match to TRBD1 covers 9 bases. The trim removed 4 bases at V and 2 bases at J, leaving 1 base unmatched. Germline V lookup: CDR1 KGHDR, CDR2 SFDVKD. The CDR3 has 14 amino acids. For the CDR3, the DNA is TGTGCCACCAGTGAGGGACAGGGACAAGAGACCCAGTACTTC. It is translated as CATSEGQGQETQYF.

This clonotype was detected only a few times. V gene TRBV3-1 combines with J gene TRBJ1-1; D is unclear. V lost 2 bases to trimming and J lost 2 bases, with 9 bases between them. Germline V gene sequence: CDR1 LGHDT, CDR2 YNNKEL (reference sequence). This CDR3 comprises 14 residues. Here the CDR3 DNA reads TGTGCCAGCAGCCAACTCTTGGGAAACACTGAAGCTTTCTTT. It translates to CASSQLLGNTEAFF.

This clonotype was observed a handful of times. Given a much more abundant clone one base away, this may be a read error. The chain couples TRBV7-9 to TRBJ2-1, with TRBD2 matching over 7 bases. The trim removed 1 base at V and 0 bases at J, leaving 12 bases unmatched. This CDR3 has 19 residues. Germline CDR1 reads SEHNR; CDR2 reads FQNEAQ (reference sequence). The chain's CDR3 is CASSLDRGLGASSYNEQFF. In DNA form, the CDR3 reads TGTGCCAGCAGCTTAGATCGTGGACTAGGGGCGAGCTCCTACAATGAGCAGTTCTTC. Together with reference TRBV7-9 and TRBJ2-1, the CDR3 gives the full variable domain: DTGVSQNPRHKITKRGQNVTFRCDPISEHNRLYWYRQTLGQGPEFLTYFQNEAQLEKSRLLSDRFSAERPKGSFSTLEIQRTEQGDSAMYLCASSLDRGLGASSYNEQFFGPGTRLTVL.

On this clonotype: A read error may be the cause here, since a much bigger clone is one base away. This sequence joins TRBV11-2 and TRBJ2-7; 10 nucleotides line up with TRBD2. The CDR3 runs 12 residues. CDR1 SGHAT and CDR2 FQNNGV come from the germline V gene. V was clipped by 7 bases and J by 6 bases; unmatched bases: 3. CDR3 sequence reads: CASKAGGREQYF. The CDR3 bases are TGTGCCAGCAAAGCGGGGGGGCGCGAGCAGTACTTC.

This clonotype appeared a few times. The chain carries TRBV9 and TRBJ2-1; D possibly corresponds to TRBD1 (5 bases). This CDR3 contains 16 residues. The germline V gene has CDR1 SGDLS and CDR2 YYNGEE. The V end was cut by 3 bases, the J end by 4 bases, with 17 bases between. The CDR3 region is CASSGPGRRQYNEQFF. Written as DNA, the CDR3 is TGTGCCAGCAGCGGCCCGGGTAGGAGACAGTACAATGAGCAGTTCTTC.

The count of this clonotype is one. The chain couples TRBV20-1 to TRBJ2-2; no clear D gene. The CDR3 has 14 residues. Germline V gene sequence: CDR1 DFQATT, CDR2 SNEGSKA (reference sequence). Trimming stripped 0 bases from V and 1 base from J, with 6 bases between. The CDR3 protein is CSAREKGNTGELFF. As DNA, the CDR3 is TGCAGTGCTAGAGAGAAGGGGAACACCGGGGAGCTGTTTTTT.

Notes on this clonotype: This may be a read error: a much more frequent sequence differs by one nucleotide. This chain connects TRBV20-1 to TRBJ1-5; D gene ambiguous. Trimming removed 6 bases from V and 9 bases from J, with 21 bases in between. This CDR3 is 14 amino acids long. From germline, CDR1 is DFQATT and CDR2 SNEGSKA (reference sequence). Here the CDR3 reads CSAKLGLSSSPQHF. The CDR3 DNA reads as TGCAGTGCCAAATTGGGGTTGAGTTCATCGCCCCAGCATTTT.

This clonotype was recorded many times. V gene TRBV7-6 combines with J gene TRBJ2-5; the D is unclear. CDR1 is SGHVS, CDR2 FNYEAQ, per germline. V gave up 2 bases and J gave up 2 bases, with 6 bases separating them. The CDR3 consists of 13 residues. The CDR3 DNA follows: TGTGCCAGCAGCTTACATCAACAAGAGACCCAGTACTTC. Its protein is CASSLHQQETQYF.

The sample holds many counts of this clonotype. The rearrangement uses TRBV20-1 and TRBJ1-5, with 8 nucleotides matching TRBD1. Germline trimming cut 5 bases from V and 1 base from J; bases unmatched to any gene: 4. Germline values: CDR1 DFQATT, CDR2 SNEGSKA (reference sequence). The CDR3 contains 14 residues. CDR3 protein: CSAQTGVSNQPQHF. Here the CDR3 DNA reads TGCAGTGCTCAGACAGGGGTGAGCAATCAGCCCCAGCATTTT.

This clonotype was seen ten or more times. The CDR3 spells CASRASGEETQYF. The CDR3 bases are TGTGCCAGCCGAGCGTCGGGGGAAGAGACCCAGTACTTC. This chain connects TRBV7-9 to TRBJ2-5; perhaps TRBD2 as D (6 bases). The ends were cut back, 8 bases at V and 3 bases at J, with 13 bases in the middle. The V gene's germline CDR1 is SEHNR and CDR2 FQNEAQ (reference sequence). The CDR3 sequence is 13 residues long. The whole variable domain, filled in from reference TRBV7-9 and TRBJ2-5, reads DTGVSQNPRHKITKRGQNVTFRCDPISEHNRLYWYRQTLGQGPEFLTYFQNEAQLEKSRLLSDRFSAERPKGSFSTLEIQRTEQGDSAMYLCASRASGEETQYFGPGTRLLVL.

Worth noting for this clonotype: A much more abundant neighbour one base away suggests this may be a read error. The CDR3 spells CASSQAARDLKTQCF. The CDR3 region has the DNA TGTGCCAGCAGCCAAGCGGCAAGGGATTTAAAAACGCAGTGCTTC. This chain links TRBV4-2 with TRBJ2-7; D ambiguous. This CDR3 has 15 residues. Germline-derived CDR1 and CDR2 are LGHNA and YNFKEQ.

This clonotype was seen a few times. V and J are TRBV7-9 and TRBJ2-2, with unresolved D. The CDR3 covers 14 residues. Germline V gives CDR1 SEHNR, CDR2 FQNEAQ (reference sequence). Trimming removed 10 bases from V and 4 bases from J, with 16 bases in between. The CDR3 loop is CAKPADWATGELFF. In DNA, the CDR3 is TGTGCCAAGCCAGCCGACTGGGCCACCGGGGAGCTGTTTTTT.

About this clonotype itself: A single base separates this from a much larger clone, so it may be a read error. The rearrangement links TRBV10-3 to TRBJ2-7; D might be TRBD1 or TRBD2, each matching 5 bases. The CDR3 sequence is 11 residues long. Trimming left V 8 bases short and J 7 bases short, with 12 bases between. CDR1 is ENHRY, CDR2 SYGVKD, per germline. The CDR3 DNA is TGTGCCATCGGGGGTGTAGCTGAGCAGTACTTC. Its translation is CAIGGVAEQYF.

On this clonotype itself: Since a much larger clone is just one base distant, this may be a read error. J is TRBJ1-2 and V is TRBV27, with 11 bases identical to TRBD1. Germline assignment: CDR1 MNHEY and CDR2 SMNVEV (reference sequence). V dropped 5 bases and J dropped 10; count of bases not matched to a gene: 15. The CDR3 sequence is 16 residues long. The CDR3 DNA reads as TGTGCCAGCAGTCGGGGTACCGGGACAGGGGGATTTGACTACACCTTC. The encoded protein is CASSRGTGTGGFDYTF.

In this sample, this clonotype turned up many times. The rearrangement joins TRBV5-1 to TRBJ2-7, with 8 bases fitting TRBD1. The germline V gene encodes CDR1 SGHRS and CDR2 YFSETQ. V lost 4 bases, J lost 6 bases, and 6 bases stayed unmatched. The CDR3 spans 13 residues. The CDR3 sequence is CASSTDRVGEQYF. The DNA of the CDR3 is TGCGCCAGCAGCACGGACAGGGTGGGCGAGCAGTACTTC.

The table lists this clonotype with many counts. V and J are TRBV9 and TRBJ2-3, with a tentative D call TRBD2 (6 bases). CDR3 length: 12 amino acids. Deletions cut 4 bases from V and 8 bases from J, with 11 bases between. CDR1 SGDLS and CDR2 YYNGEE come from the germline V gene. The CDR3 loop reads CASSTGGVTQYF. CDR3 DNA sequence: TGTGCCAGCAGCACTGGCGGGGTTACGCAGTATTTT. The complete variable domain, with remaining parts taken from reference TRBV9 and TRBJ2-3, reads DSGVTQTPKHLITATGQRVTLRCSPRSGDLSVYWYQQSLDQGLQFLIQYYNGEERAKGNILERFSAQQFPDLHSELNLSSLELGDSALYFCASSTGGVTQYFGPGTRLTVL.

This clonotype occurred once. This chain connects TRBV5-1 to TRBJ2-3, with TRBD2 matching 8 bases. CDR1 is SGHRS, CDR2 YFSETQ, per germline. Losses at the gene ends were 1 base for V and 1 base for J; bases not matched to a gene: 5. The CDR3 covers 16 residues. The CDR3, as DNA: TGCGCCAGCAGCTTGTTTAGCGGGGAACGCACAGATACGCAGTATTTT. Protein sequence: CASSLFSGERTDTQYF.

CDR3 nucleotides: TGCGCCAGCGATTGGGGGGCTGAAGAGACCCAGTACTTC. It is translated as CASDWGAEETQYF. This rearrangement joins TRBV5-1 to TRBJ2-5; D tentatively reads TRBD1 or TRBD2 (6 bases each). This CDR3 is 13 amino acids long. V lost 7 bases and J 3 bases, leaving 13 bases between the germline ends. CDR1 is SGHRS, CDR2 YFSETQ, per germline.

This clonotype was detected many times. The chain is built from TRBV5-1 and TRBJ2-1; 9 bases match TRBD1. Germline-derived CDR1 and CDR2 are SGHRS and YFSETQ. CDR3 length: 15 amino acids. V shed 3 bases and J 9 bases; nucleotides not matched to a gene: 10. CDR3 residues: CASSWGQGISGEQFF. CDR3 nucleotide sequence: TGCGCCAGCAGCTGGGGACAGGGAATTTCGGGTGAGCAGTTCTTC.

Notes on this clonotype: A much larger clone lies one base from this, so it may be a read error. This rearrangement joins TRBV3-1 to TRBJ2-5; TRBD2 matches 11 bases. Germline assignment: CDR1 LGHDT and CDR2 YNNKEL (reference sequence). This CDR3 has 16 amino acids. The CDR3 sequence: CTSRPEGLAVQETQYF. In DNA, the CDR3 is TGTACCAGCAGACCTGAGGGACTAGCGGTCCAAGAGACCCAGTACTTC.

V usage is TRBV7-2 and J usage is TRBJ2-1; 9 bases agree with TRBD2. This CDR3 has 14 residues. V lost 1 base to trimming and J lost 6 bases; unmatched junction nucleotides: 1. Germline CDR1 reads SGHTA; CDR2 reads FQGNSA. The CDR3 loop reads CASSLGGLANEQFF. CDR3 DNA sequence: TGTGCCAGCAGCTTAGGGGGACTAGCCAATGAGCAGTTCTTC. The variable domain in full, completed from reference TRBV7-2 and TRBJ2-1, reads GAGVSQSPSNKVTEKGKDVELRCDPISGHTALYWYRQSLGQGLEFLIYFQGNSAPDKSGLPSDRFSAERTGGSVSTLTIQRTQQEDSAVYLCASSLGGLANEQFFGPGTRLTVL.

About this clonotype itself: A read error may account for a junction end that differs from germline. V is TRBV2 and J is TRBJ2-1, with 9 bases identical to TRBD2. TRBJ2-7 matches the DNA end more closely, so the J call is doubtful. The CDR3 spans 15 residues. Germline CDR1 reads SNHLY; CDR2 reads FYNNEI. For the CDR3, the DNA is TGTACCAGCAGTGTTCAGCGGGGGGCCTACAATGAGCAGTACTTC. This gives the protein CTSSVQRGAYNEQYF.

Worth noting for this clonotype: It may be a read error: a sequence one base away is much more abundant. The chain recombines TRBV10-3 with TRBJ1-1; D is unclear. CDR1 and CDR2 (germline): ENHRY, SYGVKD. Between the trimmed V and J ends, which lost 7 bases and 0 bases, there was a span of 9 bases. The CDR3 length is 13 residues. Written as DNA, the CDR3 is TGTGCCATCATGGGCAGCATGAACACTGAAGCTTTCTTT. Translation: CAIMGSMNTEAFF.

V gene TRBV7-2 combines with J gene TRBJ2-1, with unresolved D. CDR3 length equals 12 residues. Germline lookup yields CDR1 SGHTA and CDR2 FQGNSA. Trimming took off 5 bases at V and 4 bases at J, with 6 bases between the two ends. CDR3 sequence reads: CASSNRYNEQFF. CDR3 in DNA: TGTGCCAGCAGCAATCGGTACAATGAGCAGTTCTTC.

This clonotype was found many times. The chain joins TRBV7-3 to TRBJ2-3; no clear D gene. The CDR3 is made up of 13 amino acids. In germline, CDR1 is SGHTA, CDR2 FQGTGA. Trimming took 2 bases from V and 1 from J, leaving 4 bases between them. CDR3 DNA: TGTGCCAGCAGCTTACTAGGCACAGATACGCAGTATTTT. It encodes CASSLLGTDTQYF.

Comment on this clonotype: This could be a read error, since a much larger clone is one nucleotide away. V and J are TRBV20-1 and TRBJ2-3, with 14 bases identical to TRBD2. The CDR3 has 14 amino acids. Unmatched junction bases numbered 1, after V lost 4 bases and J lost 4 bases. Germline lookup yields CDR1 DFQATT and CDR2 SNEGSKA (reference sequence). The CDR3, as DNA: TGCAGTGCTACGACTAGCGGGAGGGCAGATACGCAGTATTTT. Protein product: CSATTSGRADTQYF.

The chain links TRBV11-2 to TRBJ2-1; 7 bases line up with TRBD1. Germline CDR1 SGHAT, CDR2 FQNNGV. V lost 5 bases and J lost 9; bases outside the gene matches: 22. CDR3 length: 18 amino acids. The CDR3 region has the DNA TGTGCCAGCAGCCACTTCCCGCCCGGGACAGCTCGGGTGGGTGAGCAGTTCTTC. The encoded protein is CASSHFPPGTARVGEQFF. The full variable domain, completed using reference TRBV11-2 and TRBJ2-1, is EAGVAQSPRYKIIEKRQSVAFWCNPISGHATLYWYQQILGQGPKLLIQFQNNGVVDDSQLPKDRFSAERLKGVDSTLKIQPAKLEDSAVYLCASSHFPPGTARVGEQFFGPGTRLTVL.

This clonotype has at least ten counts. This CDR3 is CASSSMDSRKPYEQYF. The DNA of the CDR3 is TGTGCCAGCAGCTCTATGGACAGCAGAAAGCCCTACGAGCAGTACTTC. The chain has TRBV7-9 and TRBJ2-7; weak D call: TRBD1 (6 bases). V lost 4 bases to trimming and J lost 2 bases, with 18 bases between them. Germline CDR1 is SEHNR and CDR2 is FQNEAQ (reference sequence). The CDR3 sequence is 16 residues long.